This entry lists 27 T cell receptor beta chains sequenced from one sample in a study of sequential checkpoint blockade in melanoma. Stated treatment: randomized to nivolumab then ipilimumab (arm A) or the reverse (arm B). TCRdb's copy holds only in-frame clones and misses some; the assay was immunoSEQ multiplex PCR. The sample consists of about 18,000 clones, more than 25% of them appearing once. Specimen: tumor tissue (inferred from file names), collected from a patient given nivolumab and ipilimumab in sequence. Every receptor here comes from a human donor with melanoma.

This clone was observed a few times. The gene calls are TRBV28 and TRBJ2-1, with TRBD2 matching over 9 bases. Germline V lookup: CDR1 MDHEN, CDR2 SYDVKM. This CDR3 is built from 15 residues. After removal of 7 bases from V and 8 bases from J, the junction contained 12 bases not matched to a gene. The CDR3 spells CASTHRLAEGDEQFF. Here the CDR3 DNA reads TGTGCCAGCACCCACCGACTAGCGGAGGGGGATGAGCAGTTCTTC.

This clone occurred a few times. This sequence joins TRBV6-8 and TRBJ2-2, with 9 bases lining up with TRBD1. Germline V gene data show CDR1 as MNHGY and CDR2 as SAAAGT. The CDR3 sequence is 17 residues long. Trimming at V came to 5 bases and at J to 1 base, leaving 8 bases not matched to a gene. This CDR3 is CASSDRDRGKNTGELFF. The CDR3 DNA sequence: TGTGCCAGCAGTGACCGCGACAGGGGGAAGAACACCGGGGAGCTGTTTTTT.

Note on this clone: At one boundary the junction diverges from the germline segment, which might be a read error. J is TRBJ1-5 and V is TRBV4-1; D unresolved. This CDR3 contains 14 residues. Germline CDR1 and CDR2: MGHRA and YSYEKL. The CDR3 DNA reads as TGCACCAGCAGCCAAGCGGCGGACAATCAGCCCCAGCATTTT. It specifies CTSSQAADNQPQHF.

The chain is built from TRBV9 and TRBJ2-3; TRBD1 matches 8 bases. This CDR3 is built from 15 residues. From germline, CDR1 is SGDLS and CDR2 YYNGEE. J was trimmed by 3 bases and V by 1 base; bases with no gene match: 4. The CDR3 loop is CASSVQGARTDTQYF. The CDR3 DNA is TGTGCCAGCAGCGTACAGGGGGCGAGGACAGATACGCAGTATTTT.

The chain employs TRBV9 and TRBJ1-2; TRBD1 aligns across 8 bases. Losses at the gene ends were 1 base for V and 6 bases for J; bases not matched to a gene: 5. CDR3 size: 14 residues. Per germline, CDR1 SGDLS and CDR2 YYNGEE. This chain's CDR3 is CASSVTGGSNGYTF. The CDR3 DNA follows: TGTGCCAGCAGCGTAACAGGGGGATCGAATGGCTACACCTTC.

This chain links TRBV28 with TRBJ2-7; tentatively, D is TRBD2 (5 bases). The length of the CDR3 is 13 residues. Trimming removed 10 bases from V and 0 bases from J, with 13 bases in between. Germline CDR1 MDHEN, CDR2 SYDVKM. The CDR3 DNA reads TGTGCCACCCTAACCGGGGACTCCTACGAGCAGTACTTC. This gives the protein CATLTGDSYEQYF.

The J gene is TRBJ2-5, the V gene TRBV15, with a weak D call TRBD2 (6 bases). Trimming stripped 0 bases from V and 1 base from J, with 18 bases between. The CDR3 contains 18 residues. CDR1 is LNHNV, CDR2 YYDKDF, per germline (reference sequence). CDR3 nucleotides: TGTGCCACCAGCAGAGATGCGGGCGCGGGACGGACCCAAGAGACCCAGTACTTC. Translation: CATSRDAGAGRTQETQYF.

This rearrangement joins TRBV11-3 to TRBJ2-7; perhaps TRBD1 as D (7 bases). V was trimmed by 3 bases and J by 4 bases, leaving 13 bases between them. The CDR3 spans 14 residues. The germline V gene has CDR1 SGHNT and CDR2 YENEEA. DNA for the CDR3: TGTGCCAGCAGCTTTACAGGGGAGGATTACGAGCAGTACTTC. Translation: CASSFTGEDYEQYF.

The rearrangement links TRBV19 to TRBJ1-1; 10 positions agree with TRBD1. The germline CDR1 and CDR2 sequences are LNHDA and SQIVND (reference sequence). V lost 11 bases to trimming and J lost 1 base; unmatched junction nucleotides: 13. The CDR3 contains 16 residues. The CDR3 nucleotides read TGTGCCCTTAAGGGACAGGGGATTTTTGGGAACACTGAAGCTTTCTTT. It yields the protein CALKGQGIFGNTEAFF.

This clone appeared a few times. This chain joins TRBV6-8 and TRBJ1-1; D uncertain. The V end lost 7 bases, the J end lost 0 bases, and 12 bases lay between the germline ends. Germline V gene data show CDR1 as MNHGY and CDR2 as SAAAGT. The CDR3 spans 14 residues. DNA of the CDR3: TGTGCCAGCACTAGAACGTCTATGAACACTGAAGCTTTCTTT. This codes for CASTRTSMNTEAFF.

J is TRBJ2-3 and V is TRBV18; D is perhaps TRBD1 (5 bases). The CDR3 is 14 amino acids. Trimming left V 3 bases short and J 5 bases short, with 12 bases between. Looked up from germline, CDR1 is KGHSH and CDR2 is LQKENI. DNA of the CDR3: TGTGCCAGCTCACCGGCGGCAGGGTTAGATACGCAGTATTTT. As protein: CASSPAAGLDTQYF.

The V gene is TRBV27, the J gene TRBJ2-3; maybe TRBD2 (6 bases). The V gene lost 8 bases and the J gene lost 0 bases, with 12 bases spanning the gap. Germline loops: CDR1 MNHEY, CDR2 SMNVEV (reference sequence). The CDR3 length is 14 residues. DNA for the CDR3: TGTGCCAGCCAATGGGGGACTAGCACAGATACGCAGTATTTT. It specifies CASQWGTSTDTQYF.

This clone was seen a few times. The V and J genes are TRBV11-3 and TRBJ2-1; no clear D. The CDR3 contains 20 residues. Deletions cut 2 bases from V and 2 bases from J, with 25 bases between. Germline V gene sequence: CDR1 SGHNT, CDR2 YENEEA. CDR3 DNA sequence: TGTGCCAGCAGCTTAACGCATATGCCCCTGACGGACGCTCCCTACAATGAGCAGTTCTTC. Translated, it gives CASSLTHMPLTDAPYNEQFF.

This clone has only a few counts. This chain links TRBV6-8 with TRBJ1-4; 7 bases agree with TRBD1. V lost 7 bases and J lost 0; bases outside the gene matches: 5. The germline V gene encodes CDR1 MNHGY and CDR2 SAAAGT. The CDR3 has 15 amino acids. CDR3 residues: CASTKRGPTNEKLFF. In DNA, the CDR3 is TGTGCCAGCACCAAAAGGGGGCCAACTAATGAAAAACTGTTTTTT.

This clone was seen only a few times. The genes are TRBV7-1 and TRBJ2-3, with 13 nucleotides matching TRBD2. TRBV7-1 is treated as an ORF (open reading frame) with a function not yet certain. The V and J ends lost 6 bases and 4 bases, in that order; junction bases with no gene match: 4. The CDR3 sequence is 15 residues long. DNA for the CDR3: TGTGCCAGCAGTCGGACTAGCGGGAGTGCAGATACGCAGTATTTT. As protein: CASSRTSGSADTQYF.

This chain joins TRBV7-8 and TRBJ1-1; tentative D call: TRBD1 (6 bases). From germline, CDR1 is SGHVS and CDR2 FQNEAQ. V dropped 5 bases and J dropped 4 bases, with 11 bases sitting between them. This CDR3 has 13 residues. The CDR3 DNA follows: TGTGCCAGCAGCAGGGGGAGAAGCACTGAAGCTTTCTTT. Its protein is CASSRGRSTEAFF.

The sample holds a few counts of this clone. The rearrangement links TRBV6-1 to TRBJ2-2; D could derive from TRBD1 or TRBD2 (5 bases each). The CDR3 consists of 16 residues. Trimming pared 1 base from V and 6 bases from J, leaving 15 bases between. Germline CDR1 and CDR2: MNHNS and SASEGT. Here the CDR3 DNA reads TGTGCCAGCAGTGAAGGTACTAGGGGTCGTCCCGGGGAGCTGTTTTTT. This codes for CASSEGTRGRPGELFF.

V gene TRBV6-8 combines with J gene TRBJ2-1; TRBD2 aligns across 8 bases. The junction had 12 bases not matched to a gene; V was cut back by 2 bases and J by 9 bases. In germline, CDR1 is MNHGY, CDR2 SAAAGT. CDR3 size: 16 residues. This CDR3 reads CASSYRGGRQIGEQFF. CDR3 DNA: TGTGCCAGCAGTTACCGGGGGGGGCGTCAAATCGGTGAGCAGTTCTTC.

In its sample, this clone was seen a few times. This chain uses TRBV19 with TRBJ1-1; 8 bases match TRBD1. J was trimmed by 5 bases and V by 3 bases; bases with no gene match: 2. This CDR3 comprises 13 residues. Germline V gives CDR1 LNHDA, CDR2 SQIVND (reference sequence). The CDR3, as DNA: TGTGCCAGTAGTATCAACAGGGGGACTGAAGCTTTCTTT. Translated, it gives CASSINRGTEAFF.

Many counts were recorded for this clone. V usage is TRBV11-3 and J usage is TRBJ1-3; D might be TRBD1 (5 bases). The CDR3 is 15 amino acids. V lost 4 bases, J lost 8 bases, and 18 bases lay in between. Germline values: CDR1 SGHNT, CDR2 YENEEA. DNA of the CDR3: TGTGCCAGCAGCTATTCCGGGACTGGGAGCGACACCATATATTTT. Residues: CASSYSGTGSDTIYF.

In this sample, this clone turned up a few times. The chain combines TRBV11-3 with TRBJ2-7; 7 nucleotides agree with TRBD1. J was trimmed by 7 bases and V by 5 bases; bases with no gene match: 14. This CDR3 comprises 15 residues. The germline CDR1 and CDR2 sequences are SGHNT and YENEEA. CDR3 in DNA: TGTGCCAGCAGCGAGGGGACAGTCAAAGGTCGGGAGCAGTACTTC. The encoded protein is CASSEGTVKGREQYF.

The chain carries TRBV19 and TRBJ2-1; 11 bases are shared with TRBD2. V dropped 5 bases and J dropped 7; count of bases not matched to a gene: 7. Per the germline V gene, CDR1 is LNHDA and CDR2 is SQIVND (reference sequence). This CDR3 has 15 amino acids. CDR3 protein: CASSLRLAGRNEQFF. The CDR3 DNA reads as TGTGCCAGTAGTCTCCGACTAGCGGGACGTAATGAGCAGTTCTTC.

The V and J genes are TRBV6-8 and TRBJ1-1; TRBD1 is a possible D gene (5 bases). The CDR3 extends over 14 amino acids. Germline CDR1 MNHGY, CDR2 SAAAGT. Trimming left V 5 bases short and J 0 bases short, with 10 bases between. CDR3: CASSVGVMNTEAFF. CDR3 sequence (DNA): TGTGCCAGCAGTGTAGGGGTGATGAACACTGAAGCTTTCTTT.

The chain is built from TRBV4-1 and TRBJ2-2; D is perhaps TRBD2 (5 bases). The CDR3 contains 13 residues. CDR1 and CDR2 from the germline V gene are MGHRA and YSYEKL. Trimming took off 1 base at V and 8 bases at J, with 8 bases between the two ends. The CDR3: CASSQAGSGELFF. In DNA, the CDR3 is TGCGCCAGCAGCCAAGCGGGATCTGGGGAGCTGTTTTTT.

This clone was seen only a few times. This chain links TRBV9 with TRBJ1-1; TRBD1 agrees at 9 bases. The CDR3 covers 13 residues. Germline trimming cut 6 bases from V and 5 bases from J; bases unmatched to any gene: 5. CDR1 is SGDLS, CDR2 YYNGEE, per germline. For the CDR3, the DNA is TGTGCCAGCAAAGGACAGGGGCGAACTGAAGCTTTCTTT. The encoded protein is CASKGQGRTEAFF.

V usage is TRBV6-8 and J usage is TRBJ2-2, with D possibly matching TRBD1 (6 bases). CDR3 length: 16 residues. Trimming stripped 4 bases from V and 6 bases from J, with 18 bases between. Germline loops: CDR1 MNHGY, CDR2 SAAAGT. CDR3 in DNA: TGTGCCAGCAGTTTGAGGACAGAGGGGTTCCCCGGGGAGCTGTTTTTT. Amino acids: CASSLRTEGFPGELFF.

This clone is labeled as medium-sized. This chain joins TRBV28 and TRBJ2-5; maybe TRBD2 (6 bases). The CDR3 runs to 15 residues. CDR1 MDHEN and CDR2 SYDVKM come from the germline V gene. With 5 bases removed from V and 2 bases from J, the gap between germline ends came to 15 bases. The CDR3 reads CASSPGLSNQETQYF. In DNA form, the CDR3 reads TGTGCCAGCAGTCCGGGACTTTCCAATCAAGAGACCCAGTACTTC.